This entry lists 27 T cell receptor beta chains sequenced from one sample in a study of blood T cells in healthy people across ages. Sample-barcoded 5' priming and a J-beta primer mix drove a second PCR of 7 to 11 cycles. TCRdb reanalysed the 5' RACE reads using MiXCR and keeps one entry per CDR3 protein. The sample holds 730,000 or so distinct CDR3 sequences, 40% to 45% seen once. The sequencing sample was made of blood. These receptors were collected from a woman aged 55 to 70 in good health.

The chain is built from TRBV7-9 and TRBJ1-4; perhaps TRBD1 as D (5 bases). The germline CDR1 and CDR2 sequences are SEHNR and FQNEAQ (reference sequence). Trimming cost V 5 bases and J 0 bases, with 16 bases left between them. There are 17 residues in the CDR3. The CDR3 nucleotides read TGTGCCAGCAGCAAATCCCTGACGACAGCAACTAATGAAAAACTGTTTTTT. The encoded protein is CASSKSLTTATNEKLFF.

On this clonotype: A much more abundant neighbour one base away suggests this may be a read error. V usage is TRBV28 and J usage is TRBJ2-5, with 9 bases lining up with TRBD1. CDR3 length equals 14 residues. The V and J ends lost 7 bases and 11 bases, in that order; junction bases with no gene match: 14. Germline assignment: CDR1 MDHEN and CDR2 SYDVKM. The DNA of the CDR3 is TGTGCCAGCACCGAGACAGGGGGTTACGGTGAGCAGTACTTC. It yields the protein CASTETGGYGEQYF.

In regard to this clonotype: This may be a read error, as it is one base from a much larger clone. The genes are TRBV28 and TRBJ1-2; tentatively, D is TRBD1 (5 bases). The CDR3 runs to 16 residues. Germline CDR1 is MDHEN and CDR2 is SYDVKM. The V and J ends lost 1 base and 4 bases respectively, with 16 bases between them. CDR3 in amino acids: CASSLSAGPATYGYTF. CDR3 bases: TGTGCCAGCAGTTTATCGGCAGGGCCTGCGACCTATGGCTACACCTTC.

This sequence joins TRBV20-1 and TRBJ2-1; D not resolved. This CDR3 is built from 12 residues. Germline lookup yields CDR1 DFQATT and CDR2 SNEGSKA (reference sequence). V was pared by 0 bases and J by 9 bases, with 9 bases between. The CDR3 bases are TGCAGTGCTAGAGATCCTCTAGGTGAGCAGTTCTTC. This codes for CSARDPLGEQFF.

This clonotype is a singleton in its sample. V and J are TRBV20-1 and TRBJ1-1, with TRBD1 identical over 9 bases. After removal of 3 bases from V and 4 bases from J, the junction contained 3 bases not matched to a gene. The CDR3 is 13 residues long. CDR1 is DFQATT, CDR2 SNEGSKA, per germline (reference sequence). The CDR3 DNA reads TGCAGTGCTAGGCGACAGGGGGGCACTGAAGCTTTCTTT. Protein sequence: CSARRQGGTEAFF.

This clonotype was recorded a few times. V is TRBV5-1 and J is TRBJ2-1; TRBD1 aligns across 10 bases. The CDR3 extends over 14 amino acids. The germline V gene encodes CDR1 SGHRS and CDR2 YFSETQ. V lost 9 bases, J lost 8 bases, and 11 bases stayed unmatched. CDR3 in DNA: TGCGCCATCCAATTCGACAGGGGGCTCGATGAGCAGTTCTTC. It translates to CAIQFDRGLDEQFF.

The rearrangement links TRBV29-1 to TRBJ2-2; D is uncertain. The CDR3 length is 11 residues. The V end was cut by 6 bases, the J end by 8 bases, with 10 bases between. From germline, CDR1 is SQVTM and CDR2 ANQGSEA. CDR3 sequence: CSVAIGGELFF. As DNA, the CDR3 is TGCAGCGTAGCGATTGGGGGGGAGCTGTTTTTT.

This clonotype was picked up a small number of times. The chain couples TRBV6-2 or TRBV6-3 to TRBJ2-3, with 10 bases fitting TRBD2. The V gene end was trimmed by 10 bases and the J gene end by 2 bases; junction bases not matched to a gene: 9. There are 15 residues in the CDR3. Germline CDR1 and CDR2: MNHEY and SVGEGT. The DNA for the CDR3 is TGTGCCATCTCCCTAGCGGGGGCCACCACAGATACGCAGTATTTT. Translation: CAISLAGATTDTQYF.

This clonotype was counted between two and nine times. V and J are TRBV7-3 and TRBJ2-2; D is perhaps TRBD1 or TRBD2 (5 bases each). Germline CDR1 and CDR2: SGHTA and FQGTGA. V lost 5 bases and J lost 2, with 18 bases in between. The CDR3 sequence is 17 residues long. The CDR3 region is CASSPTPGPTNTGELFF. For the CDR3, the DNA is TGTGCCAGCAGCCCGACACCGGGACCCACTAACACCGGGGAGCTGTTTTTT.

V gene TRBV7-9 combines with J gene TRBJ1-5, with D possibly matching TRBD1 (5 bases). The CDR3 has 13 amino acids. Trimming took off 5 bases at V and 4 bases at J, with 9 bases between the two ends. Germline V CDR1 and CDR2: SEHNR, FQNEAQ (reference sequence). This CDR3 is CASSRDVNQPQHF. The CDR3, as DNA: TGTGCCAGCAGCCGGGACGTAAATCAGCCCCAGCATTTT.

This clonotype was seen only a few times. The chain combines TRBV10-2 with TRBJ2-1; 8 bases fit TRBD2. Germline trimming cut 4 bases from V and 3 bases from J; bases unmatched to any gene: 5. This CDR3 has 15 residues. Germline V gene sequence: CDR1 WSHSY, CDR2 SAAADI. DNA of the CDR3: TGCGCCAGCAGTGTAACTAGCGGAATCTACAATGAGCAGTTCTTC. This gives the protein CASSVTSGIYNEQFF.

This rearrangement joins TRBV11-2 to TRBJ2-4, with 9 bases fitting TRBD2. TRBJ2-7 explains the end of the DNA better; the J call may be wrong. Germline V CDR1 and CDR2: SGHAT, FQNNGV. CDR3 length equals 15 residues. CDR3 amino acids: CASSSRLAETYEQYF. As DNA, the CDR3 is TGTGCCAGCAGCTCTCGACTAGCGGAGACCTACGAGCAGTACTTC.

The chain is built from TRBV6-6 and TRBJ2-3; D gene uncertain. Looked up from germline, CDR1 is MNHNY and CDR2 is SVGAGI (reference sequence). The CDR3 has 14 residues. V was trimmed by 4 bases and J by 2 bases, leaving 10 bases between them. Here the CDR3 reads CASSSGSNTDTQYF. The CDR3 DNA reads TGTGCCAGCAGTTCCGGAAGCAACACAGATACGCAGTATTTT.

This chain connects TRBV20-1 to TRBJ2-3, with a tentative D call TRBD1 (6 bases). Trimming took 1 base from V and 4 from J, leaving 15 bases between them. This CDR3 comprises 15 residues. Per germline, CDR1 DFQATT and CDR2 SNEGSKA (reference sequence). CDR3 coding DNA: TGCAGTGCTAGAGGAGCCACTGGGGGCCCAGATACGCAGTATTTT. Its protein is CSARGATGGPDTQYF.

The genes are TRBV20-1 and TRBJ2-3; D possibly uses TRBD1 or TRBD2 (5 bases each). Trimming cost V 0 bases and J 6 bases, with 16 bases left between them. CDR3 size: 15 residues. Germline values: CDR1 DFQATT, CDR2 SNEGSKA (reference sequence). CDR3 nucleotide sequence: TGCAGTGCTAGAGATTCACGGGGCTTGTGGGATACGCAGTATTTT. This gives the protein CSARDSRGLWDTQYF.

The rearrangement links TRBV13 to TRBJ2-1; either TRBD1 or TRBD2 may supply D (5 bases each). This CDR3 contains 14 residues. Between the trimmed V and J ends, which lost 0 bases and 10 bases, there was a span of 13 bases. Germline V gene sequence: CDR1 PRHDT, CDR2 FYEKMQ (reference sequence). The CDR3 sequence: CASSLGPGASEQFF. The CDR3 nucleotides read TGTGCCAGCAGCTTAGGGCCCGGGGCTAGCGAGCAGTTCTTC.

The chain couples TRBV12-3 or TRBV12-4 to TRBJ1-1; 8 positions agree with TRBD1. The CDR3 is 15 amino acids. The J segment lost 0 bases and the V segment lost 5 bases, leaving 5 bases of the junction unmatched. CDR3 DNA sequence: TGTGCCAGCAGTCTTCAGGGGGCCCTGAACACTGAAGCTTTCTTT. Translating gives CASSLQGALNTEAFF.

This clonotype was seen once. With a much larger clone just one base away, this may be a read error. The chain couples TRBV10-3 to TRBJ2-7; perhaps TRBD1 as D (7 bases). V was pared by 2 bases and J by 10 bases, with 15 bases between. The CDR3 contains 13 residues. CDR1 ENHRY and CDR2 SYGVKD come from the germline V gene. The CDR3 DNA is TGTGCCATCAGTGAGACAGGGGAGGAGGCCCAGTACTTC. Its protein product is CAISETGEEAQYF.

This sequence joins TRBV12-5 and TRBJ1-2; 7 positions agree with TRBD1. The ends lost 2 bases at V and 7 bases at J; junction bases unmatched: 1. CDR3 size: 12 residues. CDR1 is LGHNT and CDR2 is FRNRAP in the germline V gene. CDR3 nucleotides: TGTGCTAGTGGTTTGTCAGGGGGTGGCTACACCTTC. Protein sequence: CASGLSGGGYTF.

The J gene is TRBJ2-5, the V gene TRBV29-1, with TRBD2 as a possible D gene (6 bases). Germline-derived CDR1 and CDR2 are SQVTM and ANQGSEA. The CDR3 length is 11 residues. V was trimmed by 7 bases and J by 11 bases, leaving 17 bases between them. CDR3: CSAGDLWQQYF. Here the CDR3 DNA reads TGCAGCGCCGGGGACTTATGGCAGCAGTACTTC. The full variable domain, with the rest looked up from reference TRBV29-1 and TRBJ2-5, is SAVISQKPSRDICQRGTSLTIQCQVDSQVTMMFWYRQQPGQSLTLIATANQGSEATYESGFVIDKFPISRPNLTFSTLTVSNMSPEDSSIYLCSAGDLWQQYFGPGTRLLVL.

There are a few counts of this clonotype. The chain links TRBV20-1 to TRBJ2-5, with 9 bases identical to TRBD1. The CDR3 length is 15 residues. Germline values: CDR1 DFQATT, CDR2 SNEGSKA (reference sequence). Trimming took 0 bases from V and 0 from J; bases not matched to a gene: 2. Here the CDR3 DNA reads TGCAGTGCTAGAGATGACAGGGGGTACCAAGAGACCCAGTACTTC. This gives the protein CSARDDRGYQETQYF.

The chain links TRBV29-1 to TRBJ2-7; D assignment may be TRBD1 or TRBD2 (5 bases each). The CDR3 has 13 residues. The V gene's germline CDR1 is SQVTM and CDR2 ANQGSEA. Trimming removed 7 bases from V and 7 bases from J, with 20 bases in between. Here the CDR3 reads CSAARDPGVEQYF. The CDR3 DNA is TGCAGCGCGGCCCGGGACCCCGGGGTTGAGCAGTACTTC.

This clonotype was found many times. The rearrangement joins TRBV20-1 to TRBJ1-5, with no clear D. V lost 0 bases and J 4 bases, leaving 7 bases between the germline ends. This CDR3 region has 13 residues. Per germline, CDR1 DFQATT and CDR2 SNEGSKA (reference sequence). CDR3 coding DNA: TGCAGTGCTAGAGACCGGGAGAATCAGCCCCAGCATTTT. Encoded protein: CSARDRENQPQHF.

On this clonotype itself: Being one base from a much bigger clone, this may be a read error. V is TRBV7-2 and J is TRBJ2-5; D is unresolved. Germline V gene sequence: CDR1 SGHTA, CDR2 FQGNSA. The CDR3 is 12 amino acids. As DNA, the CDR3 is TGTGCCGGCAGCTTAGAGTCGGAGACCCAGTACTTC. Its protein product is CAGSLESETQYF.

This sequence joins TRBV3-1 and TRBJ2-1, with 7 bases matching TRBD2. The end of the DNA aligns better with TRBJ2-7, so the J call may be wrong. In germline, CDR1 is LGHDT, CDR2 YNNKEL (reference sequence). This CDR3 is built from 15 residues. The DNA of the CDR3 is TGTGCCAGCAGCCGATCGGGGGGAGGGTACAATGAGCAGTACTTC. Translated, it gives CASSRSGGGYNEQYF.

This chain connects TRBV15 to TRBJ1-1, with 7 bases fitting TRBD1. CDR1 LNHNV and CDR2 YYDKDF come from the germline V gene (reference sequence). The CDR3 sequence is 15 residues long. The V segment lost 3 bases and the J segment 3 bases; nucleotides outside the gene matches: 7. CDR3 residues: CATSSDRVPYTEAFF. The CDR3 DNA follows: TGTGCCACCAGCAGCGACAGGGTCCCCTACACTGAAGCTTTCTTT.

In nucleotides, the CDR3 is TGCAGTGCTAGCCCTAGCGGGAGGTCGATCAATGAGCAGTTCTTC. It codes for CSASPSGRSINEQFF. This chain joins TRBV20-1 and TRBJ2-1, with TRBD2 matching 11 bases. V lost 3 bases and J lost 6; bases outside the gene matches: 7. CDR1 is DFQATT and CDR2 is SNEGSKA in the germline V gene (reference sequence). The CDR3 sequence is 15 residues long.